The entry below gives a single T cell receptor (beta chain) sequence along with its context. These data are taken from a study of blood T cell repertoires in COVID-19. The CDR3 totals 14 residues. Germline CDR1 reads SEHNR; CDR2 reads FQNEAQ (reference sequence). Trimming removed 4 bases from V and 2 bases from J, with 9 bases in between. TCRdb's copy holds only in-frame clones and misses some; the assay was immunoSEQ multiplex PCR. The data contain roughly 280,000 clones, around 87% of them singletons. The sequencing sample was made of peripheral blood. The genes are TRBV7-9 and TRBJ2-4; maybe TRBD1 (6 bases). This sequence originates from a woman aged 55-69 years with COVID-19, enrolled during active disease. In DNA, the CDR3 is TGTGCCAGCAGCTCATGGGACACCAAAAACATTCAGTACTTC. Translation: CASSSWDTKNIQYF.